The text below deals with one T cell receptor (beta chain). Its antigen is still unknown. No much larger clone is present one base from it, and per-base qualities are unavailable. The data stem from a study of blood T cells in healthy people across ages (dated by TCRdb to about 2015). For the wider study: In model experiments, template switching captured about one uniquely barcoded TCR beta cDNA molecule for every two T cells. To avoid experimental bias, donors of different ages were spread randomly across the sequencing lanes. Using deep sequencing normalized with unique cDNA molecular identifiers, the study measured how TCR beta repertoire diversity changes with age. Donors were grouped into four age groups: young (average 16 years), middle-aged (under 40), aged (62) and long-lived (approximately 82). Two additional independent replicas of 1 million unique cDNA reads from the same blood draw were analyzed for two donors (one aged 18 to 30 and one aged 80 or older).

The germline V gene gives CDR1 as SGDLS and CDR2 as YYNGEE. V is reduced by 0 bases and J by 0 bases, leaving a spacing of 13 bases between them. CDR3 length: 17 amino acids, cysteine to phenylalanine. The sequence is cut down to CDR3 DNA, 51 bases in frame from base 1. The paper as a whole reports these results and caveats: Estimates of total diversity based on one million sequenced T cells were considered lower bounds and underestimates. The percentage of naive T cells measured by flow cytometry correlated strongly with observed TCR beta diversity. Donor CMV infection status was unknown, potentially confounding age-related changes in expanded clonotypes. Bulk unsorted PBMC profiling prevented conclusive comparison of naive and antigen-experienced compartments. The long-lived group showed more naive CD4+ T cells, fewer expanded clones and increased TCR diversity than the aged group, suggesting age selection. As age increased, observed TCR beta diversity per million T cells dropped in a roughly linear way, and a significant reduction was already evident by age approximately 40.

Systemically healthy Caucasian individuals from Russia, some 36 in total and aged roughly 6 to 100 years, were included as donors. Each donor gave approximately 9.3 milliliters of peripheral blood, collected into EDTA-treated Vacutainer tubes. Ficoll-Paque density-gradient centrifugation was used to isolate PBMCs, with at least 6.5 million per sample. Trizol reagent was used to extract total RNA from PBMCs, with at least 5 micrograms per sample. The percentages of naive CD45RAhigh/CD27high T cells were determined by flow cytometry on a PBMC aliquot from every donor. The library was built by means of 5' RACE. Sequencing was carried out with an Illumina HiSeq 2500. A second 7 to 11 cycle PCR used a sample-barcoded 5' primer and a J-beta primer mix. A unique molecular identifier was introduced onto each TCR beta cDNA molecule by a template-switch 5' adaptor carrying 12 random nucleotides. Each sample yielded at least 2.5 million CDR3-containing paired-end reads. The Mint cDNA synthesis kit, primed by a TRBC-specific oligonucleotide, was used to synthesize first-strand cDNA from all RNA. All cDNA was treated with uracil-DNA glycosylase and then went through a first 18-cycle PCR with the universal primers M1SS and BC2_uni_R. For the original study's pipeline: Normalization of each sample was performed by random selection of 1 million high-quality reads, each carrying a distinct molecular identifier. Reads with shared molecular identifiers were discarded instead of being binned into consensus sequences. MiTCR, with a Q25 quality threshold and the strictest error-elimination algorithm, was used for CDR3 identification, clonotype clustering and error correction. Lower-bound total TCR beta diversity was estimated with a nonparametric unseen species model using Euler transformation. Through fastp at Q25 and MiXCR, TCRdb rebuilt clones from the public reads, retaining in-frame beta chains. Each entry is one CDR3 protein sequence, shown with its most common DNA and genes. TCRdb's processing, not the authors' own work, is the source of the V and J calls. In all, the sample holds hundreds of thousands of distinct CDR3 sequences, and approximately 60% of those were seen once. About 26% of the sample is in the top ten clones.

The sequence derives from a man aged 35 to 55 in good health. The V and J genes are TRBV9 and TRBJ2-1; the D gene remains uncertain. Sample: blood. Read as DNA, the sequence is TGTGCCAGCAGCGTAGATGATTCGTGGGGCTCCTACAATGAGCAGTTCTTC. The translation is CASSVDDSWGSYNEQFF.